One sample yielded the 18 T cell receptor beta chains listed below, sequenced in a study of CD4 T cells in relation to SARS-CoV-2 and coronaviruses. Generated by immunoSEQ multiplex PCR, the TCRdb table keeps only in-frame clones and is missing some. The sample records around 26,000 clones, 74% being singletons. Before the COVID-19 pandemic, during about 2011-2019, CD4+ T cells were taken from unexposed donors. The cells were cultured for 10 days before CD4+ T cells were isolated. For these TCRs, the target antigens are not known. Sequencing input: CD4+ T cells from PBMCs, cultured in vitro. These receptors were taken from a human donor in good health.

The gene calls are TRBV5-6 and TRBJ1-2; D possibly corresponds to TRBD1 (5 bases). Trimming stripped 0 bases from V and 2 bases from J, with 8 bases between. The CDR3 extends over 14 amino acids. The germline V gene encodes CDR1 SGHDT and CDR2 YYEEEE. The CDR3 sequence: CASSLVGPNYGYTF. As DNA, the CDR3 is TGTGCCAGCAGCTTGGTGGGGCCAAACTATGGCTACACCTTC.

The chain couples TRBV4-2 to TRBJ2-3; 9 bases match TRBD2. CDR1 is LGHNA, CDR2 YNFKEQ, per germline. With 3 bases clipped from V and 2 bases from J, the junction kept 3 bases outside the gene matches. The CDR3 is 15 residues long. CDR3 sequence (DNA): TGTGCCAGCAGCCAGAGACTAGCGGACACAGATACGCAGTATTTT. It translates to CASSQRLADTDTQYF.

This clone has a handful of counts. The rearrangement uses TRBV6-2 or TRBV6-3 and TRBJ2-2, with D possibly being TRBD1 (6 bases). Germline V gene lookup returns CDR1 MNHEY and CDR2 SVGEGT. V dropped 5 bases and J dropped 4 bases, with 14 bases sitting between them. The CDR3 length is 15 residues. CDR3 amino acids: CASSPPGQSTGELFF. DNA of the CDR3: TGTGCCAGCAGTCCCCCAGGACAGAGCACCGGGGAGCTGTTTTTT.

The rearrangement links TRBV6-2 or TRBV6-3 to TRBJ1-2, with TRBD1 identical over 8 bases. The length of the CDR3 is 15 residues. Per the germline V gene, CDR1 is MNHEY and CDR2 is SVGEGT. V was pared by 3 bases and J by 3 bases, with 6 bases of the junction left unmatched. The CDR3 bases are TGTGCCAGCAGTTATCCAGGACAGGGATACTATGGCTACACCTTC. Amino acid sequence: CASSYPGQGYYGYTF.

The chain carries TRBV18 and TRBJ1-1; TRBD1 matches 7 bases. V trimming: 3 bases; J trimming: 4 bases; junction bases outside the gene matches: 2. The CDR3 is made up of 13 amino acids. Germline lookup yields CDR1 KGHSH and CDR2 LQKENI. The CDR3 region has the DNA TGTGCCAGCTCACCCGACAGGGTCACTGAAGCTTTCTTT. The encoded protein is CASSPDRVTEAFF.

The rearrangement joins TRBV2 to TRBJ1-4; D might be TRBD1 (6 bases). Between the trimmed V and J ends, which lost 5 bases and 6 bases, there was a span of 13 bases. This CDR3 has 14 amino acids. Per the germline V gene, CDR1 is SNHLY and CDR2 is FYNNEI. The CDR3 reads CASSQLWTDEKLFF. In nucleotides, the CDR3 is TGTGCCAGCAGTCAACTCTGGACAGATGAAAAACTGTTTTTT.

The V and J genes are TRBV5-4 and TRBJ2-1; 7 bases match TRBD2. The CDR3 spans 16 residues. J lost 5 bases, V lost 4 bases, and 12 bases had no gene match. The germline gives CDR1 SGHNT, CDR2 YYREEE (reference sequence). The DNA of the CDR3 is TGTGCCAGCAGCAGCCTTCTCGGCGGGAGACACAATGAGCAGTTCTTC. Its translation: CASSSLLGGRHNEQFF.

This clone appeared a few times. The genes are TRBV18 and TRBJ1-5, with D possibly being TRBD1 (5 bases). V was cut by 2 bases and J by 2 bases, with 10 bases left in between. This CDR3 comprises 15 residues. The germline V gene has CDR1 KGHSH and CDR2 LQKENI. CDR3 residues: CASSPGGRGNQPQHF. The CDR3 nucleotides read TGTGCCAGCTCACCAGGGGGACGGGGCAATCAGCCCCAGCATTTT.

This clone came up a few times. J is TRBJ1-2 and V is TRBV27; weak D call: TRBD1 (5 bases). Germline V gene sequence: CDR1 MNHEY, CDR2 SMNVEV (reference sequence). The CDR3 has 12 residues. The V end lost 8 bases, the J end lost 14 bases, and 21 bases lay between the germline ends. As DNA, the CDR3 is TGTGCCAGCGGTAGAGACAGTGGGTTTTGGACCTTC. As protein: CASGRDSGFWTF.

The chain recombines TRBV11-2 with TRBJ1-6; D gene unclear. Germline V gene sequence: CDR1 SGHAT, CDR2 FQNNGV. Trimming cost V 4 bases and J 7 bases, with 14 bases left between them. The CDR3 consists of 15 residues. CDR3 nucleotides: TGTGCCAGCAGCTCCGTCGGGATACCAAATTCACCCCTCCACTTT. Encoded protein: CASSSVGIPNSPLHF.

The rearrangement links TRBV11-2 to TRBJ2-3; D not certain. CDR3 length equals 11 residues. Germline V lookup: CDR1 SGHAT, CDR2 FQNNGV. With 10 bases removed from V and 2 bases from J, the gap between germline ends came to 7 bases. The CDR3 spells CATSITDTQYF. CDR3 sequence (DNA): TGTGCCACCTCAATCACAGATACGCAGTATTTT.

This chain connects TRBV5-6 to TRBJ2-5; no definite D call. CDR3 length: 13 amino acids. Between the trimmed V and J ends, which lost 0 bases and 5 bases, there was a span of 8 bases. Germline CDR1 reads SGHDT; CDR2 reads YYEEEE. The CDR3 DNA reads as TGTGCCAGCAGCTTGGAGCTGGGGGAGACCCAGTACTTC. Protein: CASSLELGETQYF.

This clone was recorded a few times. The chain employs TRBV4-3 and TRBJ2-1; D gene unclear. The CDR3 length is 16 residues. CDR1 is LGHNA, CDR2 YSLEER, per germline. V lost 2 bases, J lost 8 bases, and 19 bases lay in between. The CDR3 nucleotides are TGCGCCAGCAGCCAACAGCTCCCCCCCTCCGTCGATGAGCAGTTCTTC. This gives the protein CASSQQLPPSVDEQFF.

The chain couples TRBV2 to TRBJ2-7, with a tentative D call TRBD1 (5 bases). The germline V and J ends were trimmed by 7 bases and 5 bases, with 18 bases remaining between them. There are 14 residues in the CDR3. CDR1 SNHLY and CDR2 FYNNEI come from the germline V gene. In DNA, the CDR3 is TGTGCCAGCACCCAGCGACAGCTATACAACGAGCAGTACTTC. This translates into CASTQRQLYNEQYF.

The genes are TRBV11-2 and TRBJ2-3; the D is unclear. V was trimmed by 2 bases and J by 6 bases, leaving 12 bases between them. This CDR3 comprises 14 residues. The germline V gene encodes CDR1 SGHAT and CDR2 FQNNGV. DNA of the CDR3: TGTGCCAGCAGCTTAAGTTCGCTGGGGGATACGCAGTATTTT. This gives the protein CASSLSSLGDTQYF. Drawing the rest from reference TRBV11-2 and TRBJ2-3, the complete variable domain is EAGVAQSPRYKIIEKRQSVAFWCNPISGHATLYWYQQILGQGPKLLIQFQNNGVVDDSQLPKDRFSAERLKGVDSTLKIQPAKLEDSAVYLCASSLSSLGDTQYFGPGTRLTVL.

This clone was seen more than once but under ten times. The rearrangement links TRBV11-1 to TRBJ1-3; D gene unclear. This CDR3 spans 12 amino acids. Trimming cost V 0 bases and J 14 bases, with 11 bases left between them. The germline CDR1 and CDR2 sequences are SGHAT and FQDESV (reference sequence). The CDR3 reads CASSLAESILYF. CDR3 in DNA: TGTGCCAGCAGCTTAGCGGAATCGATCCTATATTTT.

The rearrangement joins TRBV6-6 to TRBJ2-5; TRBD2 aligns across 13 bases. The germline gives CDR1 MNHNY, CDR2 SVGAGI (reference sequence). The trim removed 6 bases at V and 5 bases at J, leaving 18 bases unmatched. The CDR3 is 19 residues long. The CDR3 spells CASSSLPTPTSGGRETQYF. The DNA for the CDR3 is TGTGCCAGCAGCTCCCTCCCAACCCCGACTAGCGGGGGGCGGGAGACCCAGTACTTC.

The chain carries TRBV9 and TRBJ1-3; the D gene is possibly TRBD1 (5 bases). Germline CDR1 and CDR2: SGDLS and YYNGEE. V dropped 0 bases and J dropped 8 bases, with 21 bases sitting between them. The CDR3 has 17 residues. The CDR3 nucleotides read TGTGCCAGCAGCGTAGTGCCAAGGGTGGGGGTTATGGACACCATATATTTT. Amino acids: CASSVVPRVGVMDTIYF.